This T cell receptor beta chain was recovered during a study of blood T cell repertoires in COVID-19. At the level of the study: COVID-19 samples collected from the United States, Italy and Spain covered acute and convalescent phases.

How the authors handled the data: Amplification of reference gene primers was used by the study to estimate nucleated cell counts. Clones were sequenced by immunoSEQ multiplex PCR, and TCRdb holds only the in-frame ones, with some missing. The V and J calls and clone size are taken from that table; D and trimming were inferred from the DNA. The repertoire has just over 150,000 clones, almost 85% of them found once; the top ten carry over 20%. The CDR3 is made up of 13 amino acids. Looked up from germline, CDR1 is SNHLY and CDR2 is FYNNEI. V lost 4 bases and J lost 7; bases outside the gene matches: 3.

This clonotype was obtained from a woman aged 80 or older with acute or convalescent COVID-19. Material: peripheral blood. The V and J genes are TRBV2 and TRBJ2-1; 8 bases agree with TRBD2. The CDR3 reads CASSVERENEQFF. The DNA of the CDR3 is TGTGCCAGCAGTGTGGAGCGGGAGAATGAGCAGTTCTTC.